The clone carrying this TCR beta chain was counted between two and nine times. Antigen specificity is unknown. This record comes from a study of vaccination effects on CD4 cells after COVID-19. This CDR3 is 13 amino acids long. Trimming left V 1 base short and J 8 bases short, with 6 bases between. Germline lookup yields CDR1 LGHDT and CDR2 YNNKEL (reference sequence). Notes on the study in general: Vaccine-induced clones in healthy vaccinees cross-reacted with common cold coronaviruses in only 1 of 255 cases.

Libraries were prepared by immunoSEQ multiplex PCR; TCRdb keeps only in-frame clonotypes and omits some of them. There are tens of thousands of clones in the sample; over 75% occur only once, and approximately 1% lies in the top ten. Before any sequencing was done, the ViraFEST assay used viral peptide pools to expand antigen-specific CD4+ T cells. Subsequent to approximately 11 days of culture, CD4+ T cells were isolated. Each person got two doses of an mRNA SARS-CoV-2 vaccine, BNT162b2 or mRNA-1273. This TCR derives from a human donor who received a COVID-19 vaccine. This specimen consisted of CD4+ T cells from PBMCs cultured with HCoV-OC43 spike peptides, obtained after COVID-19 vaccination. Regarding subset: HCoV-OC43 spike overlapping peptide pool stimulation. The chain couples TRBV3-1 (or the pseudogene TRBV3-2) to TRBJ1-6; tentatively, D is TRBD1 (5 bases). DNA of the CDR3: TGTGCCAGCAGCCAAGTAGGGGATTCACCCCTCCACTTT. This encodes CASSQVGDSPLHF.